This entry lists 2 T cell receptor beta chains sequenced from one sample in a study of T cell changes during pregnancy in multiple sclerosis. Sequenced by immunoSEQ multiplex PCR; TCRdb stores in-frame clones only, minus some. This sample has nearly 80,000 clones, with around 90% found just once. The sequencing here drew on CD4+ T cells from peripheral blood mononuclear cells, taken before pregnancy. The source of these receptors is a female donor with multiple sclerosis, enrolled in a pregnancy study.

The rearrangement uses TRBV5-4 and TRBJ2-3; the match to TRBD2 covers 10 bases. V trimming: 4 bases; J trimming: 7 bases; junction bases outside the gene matches: 12. Germline CDR1 reads SGHNT; CDR2 reads YYREEE (reference sequence). The CDR3 consists of 16 residues. The CDR3 nucleotides are TGTGCCAGCAGCCAGGGGATGGTAGCGGGGGGTAATACGCAGTATTTT. Translated: CASSQGMVAGGNTQYF.

The chain is built from TRBV5-4 and TRBJ2-5; D gene ambiguous. The CDR3 runs to 13 residues. The V and J ends lost 0 bases and 2 bases respectively, with 5 bases between them. Germline assignment: CDR1 SGHNT and CDR2 YYREEE (reference sequence). The DNA of the CDR3 is TGTGCCAGCAGCTTGGACTATCAAGAGACCCAGTACTTC. Encoded protein: CASSLDYQETQYF.